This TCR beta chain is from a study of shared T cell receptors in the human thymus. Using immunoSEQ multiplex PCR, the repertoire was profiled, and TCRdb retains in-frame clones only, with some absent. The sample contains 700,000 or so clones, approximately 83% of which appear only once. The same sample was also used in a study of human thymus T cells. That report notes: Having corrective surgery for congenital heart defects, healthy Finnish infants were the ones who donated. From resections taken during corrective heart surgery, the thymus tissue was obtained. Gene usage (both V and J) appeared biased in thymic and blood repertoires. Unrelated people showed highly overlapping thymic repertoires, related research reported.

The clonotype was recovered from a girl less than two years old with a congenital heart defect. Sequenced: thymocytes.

DNA of the CDR3: TGTGCCAGTAACCAGACAGGGTCTAGCAATCAGCCCCAGCATTTT. This sequence encodes CASNQTGSSNQPQHF. The chain is built from TRBV19 and TRBJ1-5; 7 positions agree with TRBD1. The CDR3 length is 15 residues. Per germline, CDR1 LNHDA and CDR2 SQIVND (reference sequence). Trimming took 7 bases from V and 0 from J; bases not matched to a gene: 6. Combining the CDR3 with reference TRBV19 and TRBJ1-5 gives the whole variable domain DGGITQSPKYLFRKEGQNVTLSCEQNLNHDAMYWYRQDPGQGLRLIYYSQIVNDFQKGDIAEGYSVSREKKESFPLTVTSAQKNPTAFYLCASNQTGSSNQPQHFGDGTRLSIL.